The 7 T cell receptor beta chains presented below share a single source sample, sequenced in a study of cytomegalovirus exposure and HLA in healthy donors. The PCR ran on 60 Vbeta and 13 Jbeta primers. Assay used: immunoSEQ multiplex PCR; TCRdb lists only in-frame clones, some missing. The profile shows approximately 110,000 clones, around 77% of them singletons. The sequenced material came from PBMCs. These TCRs come from a woman between 25 and 40 years old in good health and CMV-seropositive.

V gene TRBV6-1 combines with J gene TRBJ1-2; the D gene is possibly TRBD1 (5 bases). Germline CDR1 and CDR2: MNHNS and SASEGT. The CDR3 contains 14 residues. V lost 6 bases, J lost 0 bases, and 11 bases lay in between. CDR3 bases: TGTGCCAGCAGGACAGATTTAGCTAACTATGGCTACACCTTC. It translates to CASRTDLANYGYTF.

This clone has only one observation. The V and J genes are TRBV2 and TRBJ2-5; 8 positions match TRBD1. Trimming cost V 7 bases and J 13 bases; bases outside gene matches: 17. The length of the CDR3 is 14 residues. Germline lookup yields CDR1 SNHLY and CDR2 FYNNEI. The CDR3 protein is CASTGQGSYEESYF. The DNA of the CDR3 is TGTGCCAGCACCGGACAGGGCTCCTACGAAGAATCGTACTTC.

This clone was counted only a few times. This rearrangement joins TRBV7-6 to TRBJ1-4, with 8 bases that match TRBD1. CDR1 is SGHVS, CDR2 FNYEAQ, per germline. The V gene end was trimmed by 5 bases and the J gene end by 8 bases; junction bases not matched to a gene: 4. The CDR3 consists of 13 residues. The CDR3 is CASSLGQGEKLFF. The CDR3 nucleotides are TGTGCCAGCAGCCTCGGACAGGGCGAAAAACTGTTTTTT. Looking up the rest from reference TRBV7-6 and TRBJ1-4 gives the full variable domain: GAGVSQSPRYKVTKRGQDVALRCDPISGHVSLYWYRQALGQGPEFLTYFNYEAQQDKSGLPNDRFSAERPEGSISTLTIQRTEQRDSAMYRCASSLGQGEKLFFGSGTQLSVL.

CDR3 coding DNA: TGTGCCAGTAGCATCACAGGGCTGAACACTGAAGCTTTCTTT. Residues: CASSITGLNTEAFF. The chain has TRBV19 and TRBJ1-1, with D perhaps TRBD1 (6 bases). Germline V lookup: CDR1 LNHDA, CDR2 SQIVND (reference sequence). The CDR3 runs 14 residues. Between the trimmed V and J ends, which lost 6 bases and 0 bases, there was a span of 11 bases.

This sequence joins TRBV27 and TRBJ2-7, with D perhaps matching TRBD2 (6 bases). The CDR3 runs 15 residues. Germline V gene sequence: CDR1 MNHEY, CDR2 SMNVEV (reference sequence). The V end was cut by 1 base, the J end by 0 bases, with 10 bases between. For the CDR3, the DNA is TGTGCCAGCAGTTTATATGCTAGCGCCTCCTACGAGCAGTACTTC. It specifies CASSLYASASYEQYF.

The chain couples TRBV11-3 to TRBJ1-2; 7 bases agree with TRBD1. The CDR3 loop spans 14 amino acids. Germline CDR1 and CDR2: SGHNT and YENEEA. J lost 5 bases, V lost 3 bases, and 6 bases had no gene match. The CDR3 nucleotides read TGTGCCAGCAGCTTTGAGGGGGCAGGATATGGCTACACCTTC. Protein sequence: CASSFEGAGYGYTF. Supplemented by reference TRBV11-3 and TRBJ1-2, the full variable domain reads EAGVVQSPRYKIIEKKQPVAFWCNPISGHNTLYWYLQNLGQGPELLIRYENEEAVDDSQLPKDRFSAERLKGVDSTLKIQPAELGDSAVYLCASSFEGAGYGYTFGSGTRLTVV.

The genes are TRBV7-8 and TRBJ2-2; tentatively, D is TRBD2 (6 bases). Trimming pared 5 bases from V and 0 bases from J, leaving 19 bases between. Germline V gene lookup returns CDR1 SGHVS and CDR2 FQNEAQ. The CDR3 is 18 amino acids. CDR3 region: CASSPVGTYIANTGELFF. The CDR3, as DNA: TGTGCCAGCAGCCCAGTCGGGACTTACATTGCGAACACCGGGGAGCTGTTTTTT. The full variable domain, with the rest looked up from reference TRBV7-8 and TRBJ2-2, is GAGVSQSPRYKVAKRGQDVALRCDPISGHVSLFWYQQALGQGPEFLTYFQNEAQLDKSGLPSDRFFAERPEGSVSTLKIQRTQQEDSAVYLCASSPVGTYIANTGELFFGEGSRLTVL.